The 17 T cell receptor beta chains given below trace back to one sample, sequenced in a study of CD8 T cells in ankylosing spondylitis. In TCRdb, the 5' RACE reads were re-called with MiXCR into one record per CDR3 protein. The repertoire consists of 90,000 to 100,000 distinct CDR3 sequences, with roughly 8% occurring once and the leading ten covering 9.5% to 10%. Sequencing input: blood, either unsorted or a sorted T cell fraction (not recorded which). All receptors come from a male donor with ankylosing spondylitis or in good health (not recorded which).

The chain combines TRBV5-1 with TRBJ2-7, with TRBD1 identical over 7 bases. Germline lookup yields CDR1 SGHRS and CDR2 YFSETQ. With 3 bases clipped from V and 6 bases from J, the junction kept 6 bases outside the gene matches. This CDR3 comprises 13 residues. The CDR3 sequence is CASSSGTVVEQYF. The DNA of the CDR3 is TGCGCCAGCAGCTCCGGGACAGTGGTCGAGCAGTACTTC.

This clonotype was observed at least ten times. The CDR3 is CSASGGGNQPQHF. CDR3 nucleotides: TGCAGTGCTAGTGGAGGGGGCAATCAGCCCCAGCATTTT. V is TRBV20-1 and J is TRBJ1-5, with D possibly being TRBD1 (5 bases). V gave up 3 bases and J gave up 2 bases, with 8 bases separating them. Germline loops: CDR1 DFQATT, CDR2 SNEGSKA (reference sequence). This CDR3 spans 13 amino acids.

This clonotype was seen at least ten times. V gene TRBV20-1 combines with J gene TRBJ2-7; no definite D call. Trimming cost V 3 bases and J 4 bases, with 7 bases left between them. The germline V gene has CDR1 DFQATT and CDR2 SNEGSKA (reference sequence). The CDR3 totals 11 residues. CDR3 sequence reads: CSASSRYEQYF. The CDR3 DNA reads as TGCAGTGCTAGTTCGCGATACGAGCAGTACTTC.

The sample holds many counts of this clonotype. The gene calls are TRBV13 and TRBJ2-5; 7 nucleotides align to TRBD2. The V and J ends lost 2 bases and 7 bases, in that order; junction bases with no gene match: 1. CDR3 length: 12 residues. CDR1 PRHDT and CDR2 FYEKMQ come from the germline V gene (reference sequence). In DNA form, the CDR3 reads TGTGCCAGCAGCTTAACGGGAGGGACCCAGTACTTC. It encodes CASSLTGGTQYF.

This clonotype was seen repeatedly, ten times or more. The V gene is TRBV5-1, the J gene TRBJ2-7; D is perhaps TRBD1 (6 bases). The germline V and J ends were trimmed by 4 bases and 2 bases, with 16 bases remaining between them. The CDR3 has 15 residues. Per the germline V gene, CDR1 is SGHRS and CDR2 is YFSETQ. The CDR3 nucleotides are TGCGCCAGCAGCCTGACAGGACAAGTGACCTACGAGCAGTACTTC. This encodes CASSLTGQVTYEQYF.

This clonotype was seen many times. The rearrangement joins TRBV20-1 to TRBJ1-6; 9 bases match TRBD1. Germline assignment: CDR1 DFQATT and CDR2 SNEGSKA (reference sequence). With V trimmed by 7 bases and J by 7 bases, 8 bases remained unmatched. This CDR3 has 14 residues. This chain's CDR3 is CSVPRDRENSPLHF. The CDR3 DNA sequence: TGCAGTGTTCCCCGGGACAGGGAAAATTCACCCCTCCACTTT.

This clonotype appeared many times. The chain has TRBV11-2 and TRBJ2-7; 8 positions match TRBD1. From germline, CDR1 is SGHAT and CDR2 FQNNGV. The J segment lost 3 bases and the V segment lost 5 bases, leaving 6 bases of the junction unmatched. The CDR3 spans 14 residues. CDR3 nucleotides: TGTGCCAGCAGCACCAGGACAGGGAGCTACGAGCAGTACTTC. It is translated as CASSTRTGSYEQYF.

The rearrangement links TRBV15 to TRBJ1-5; D is uncertain. CDR3 size: 13 residues. The ends were cut back, 0 bases at V and 5 bases at J, with 5 bases in the middle. Germline-derived CDR1 and CDR2 are LNHNV and YYDKDF (reference sequence). This chain's CDR3 is CATSREAHQPQHF. CDR3 in DNA: TGTGCCACCAGCAGAGAGGCGCATCAGCCCCAGCATTTT. Filled out from reference TRBV15 and TRBJ1-5, the complete variable domain reads DAMVIQNPRYQVTQFGKPVTLSCSQTLNHNVMYWYQQKSSQAPKLLFHYYDKDFNNEADTPDNFQSRRPNTSFCFLDIRSPGLGDTAMYLCATSREAHQPQHFGDGTRLSIL.

The CDR3 loop is CSAWTSSGASEQYF. In DNA form, the CDR3 reads TGCAGTGCTTGGACATCCTCAGGTGCATCCGAGCAGTACTTC. V and J are TRBV20-1 and TRBJ2-7; D is possibly TRBD1 (5 bases). The V end lost 5 bases, the J end lost 6 bases, and 20 bases lay between the germline ends. The CDR3 runs to 14 residues. The germline V gene has CDR1 DFQATT and CDR2 SNEGSKA (reference sequence).

The chain has TRBV29-1 and TRBJ2-7; D might be TRBD1 or TRBD2, each matching 6 bases. The germline V gene has CDR1 SQVTM and CDR2 ANQGSEA. The ends were cut back, 8 bases at V and 2 bases at J, with 22 bases in the middle. The CDR3 contains 15 residues. The CDR3 protein is CSIGWFRGRAYEQYF. CDR3 sequence (DNA): TGCAGCATTGGTTGGTTCCGGGGGCGAGCCTACGAGCAGTACTTC.

About this clonotype itself: The junction departs from the called germline gene at one end, perhaps through a read error. The chain carries TRBV5-1 and TRBJ2-2, with a weak D call TRBD1 (6 bases). This CDR3 has 16 amino acids. Per germline, CDR1 SGHRS and CDR2 YFSETQ. The CDR3 protein is CASSLQQGFNTVELFF. The CDR3 nucleotides read TGCGCCAGCAGCCTGCAACAGGGTTTTAACACCGTGGAGCTGTTTTTT.

Concerning this clonotype: A clone one base away is much larger, so this may be a read error. This chain links TRBV5-4 with TRBJ1-1; D uncertain. In germline, CDR1 is SGHNT, CDR2 YYREEE (reference sequence). This CDR3 is built from 14 residues. The CDR3 coding sequence is TGTGTCAGCAGCTTGGTCGCTGGGAACACTGAAGCTTTCTTT. Protein product: CVSSLVAGNTEAFF.

This clonotype was seen ten or more times. The gene calls are TRBV6-2 or TRBV6-3 and TRBJ1-5, with TRBD1 as a possible D gene (5 bases). The germline V gene has CDR1 MNHEY and CDR2 SVGEGT. This CDR3 has 17 residues. V was clipped by 3 bases and J by 3 bases, with 18 bases between them. The CDR3: CASSYIVSGVVNQPQHF. DNA of the CDR3: TGTGCCAGCAGTTATATAGTCTCGGGGGTTGTCAATCAGCCCCAGCATTTT.

This clonotype was observed at least ten times. V usage is TRBV24-1 and J usage is TRBJ2-3; D is undetermined. V gave up 1 base and J gave up 0 bases, with 7 bases separating them. CDR3 length: 15 amino acids. Germline values: CDR1 KGHDR, CDR2 SFDVKD. The CDR3, as DNA: TGTGCCACCAGTGATTTCGCAGACAGCACAGATACGCAGTATTTT. This sequence encodes CATSDFADSTDTQYF.

This clonotype showed up many times. The CDR3 DNA sequence: TGCAGTGCTAGAACGACAGACAGCTCCTACAATGAGCAGTTCTTC. This translates into CSARTTDSSYNEQFF. The rearrangement links TRBV20-1 to TRBJ2-1, with a tentative D call TRBD1 (5 bases). This CDR3 comprises 15 residues. The germline gives CDR1 DFQATT, CDR2 SNEGSKA (reference sequence). V gave up 2 bases and J gave up 0 bases, with 11 bases separating them.

This chain connects TRBV5-6 to TRBJ1-2, with D maybe TRBD1 (5 bases). Germline V gene lookup returns CDR1 SGHDT and CDR2 YYEEEE. This CDR3 has 15 amino acids. V lost 2 bases and J lost 4, with 15 bases in between. The CDR3 is CASSLVGTEGYGYTF. CDR3 DNA: TGTGCCAGCAGCTTAGTCGGGACGGAGGGCTATGGCTACACCTTC.

This clonotype was picked up many times. The chain recombines TRBV11-1 with TRBJ2-2; D is perhaps TRBD1 or TRBD2 (6 bases each). Per the germline V gene, CDR1 is SGHAT and CDR2 is FQDESV (reference sequence). Trimming shortened V by 6 bases and J by 6 bases, and 17 bases separated the two germline ends. The CDR3 contains 15 residues. CDR3 protein: CASSHPSRGAGELFF. The CDR3 bases are TGTGCCAGCAGTCACCCCTCGAGGGGGGCCGGGGAGCTGTTTTTT.